This entry lists 6 T cell receptor beta chains sequenced from one sample in a study of T-cell reconstitution after alpha-beta-depleted transplantation in children (TCRdb year 2016). This specimen's treatment or condition label, per the study, means: allogeneic hematopoietic cell transplantation with graft depleted of TCRalphabeta T cells and CD19 B cells. Library method: PCR. The reads were generated on an Illumina HiSeq 2500. To normalize quantification of the TCRbeta repertoire, the TCR libraries were built with molecular barcoding that relied on unique molecular identifiers. TCRdb reprocessing: public reads trimmed at Q25 with fastp, clones called with MiXCR, in-frame beta chains kept. Rows are combined by CDR3 protein, so each entry shows the most common genes and DNA. In all, the sample holds roughly 570,000 distinct CDR3 sequences, and 27% of those were seen once. The top ten clonotypes cover just over 35% of the sample.

Source: PBMCs, taken before TCRalphabeta/CD19-depleted stem cell transplant. The receptor source for this set is a boy under two years old with Wiskott-Aldrich syndrome, due to receive a stem cell transplant.

The chain combines TRBV3-1 with TRBJ1-1, with D unclear. Trimming stripped 1 base from V and 5 bases from J, with 17 bases between. The CDR3 is 16 amino acids. Germline V gene data show CDR1 as LGHDT and CDR2 as YNNKEL (reference sequence). This chain's CDR3 is CASSQAQQLRETEAFF. The CDR3 DNA follows: TGTGCCAGCAGCCAAGCCCAACAATTGAGAGAGACTGAAGCTTTCTTT.

DNA for the CDR3: TGTGCCAGCCGCCCCAGGGACAGGGGAGACACCGGGGAGCTGTTTTTT. It translates to CASRPRDRGDTGELFF. The chain joins TRBV12-3 or TRBV12-4 to TRBJ2-2, with 10 bases fitting TRBD1. The CDR3 is made up of 16 amino acids. J was trimmed by 3 bases and V by 8 bases; bases with no gene match: 9.

The rearrangement links TRBV5-5 to TRBJ2-3, with a tentative D call TRBD1 (5 bases). V dropped 2 bases and J dropped 5 bases, with 9 bases sitting between them. This CDR3 has 13 residues. In germline, CDR1 is SGHKS, CDR2 YYEKEE (reference sequence). The DNA of the CDR3 is TGTGCCAGCAGCTTCGCCAGGGAAGATACGCAGTATTTT. Translation: CASSFAREDTQYF.

This clonotype showed up just a few times. The chain combines TRBV21-1 with TRBJ2-2; the table's D call of TRBD1 was not tested on the DNA. TRBV21-1 counts as a pseudogene. The CDR3 is made up of 15 amino acids. CDR3 residues: CASSKGRGASRELFF. CDR3 DNA sequence: TGTGCCAGCAGCAAAGGAAGGGGGGCGTCAAGGGAGCTGTTTTTT.

In its sample, this clonotype was seen a few times. One end of the junction does not line up with germline, which may come from a read error. The chain employs TRBV10-3 and TRBJ2-7, with 8 bases that match TRBD1. This CDR3 contains 13 residues. CDR1 and CDR2 (germline): ENHRY, SYGVKD. In nucleotides, the CDR3 is TGTGCCATCAGTGGGACAGGGAGCTACGAGCATTACTTC. Protein sequence: CAISGTGSYEHYF.

This sequence joins TRBV5-1 and TRBJ2-5, with D perhaps matching TRBD2 (5 bases). V lost 2 bases and J 4 bases, leaving 12 bases between the germline ends. The CDR3 runs 14 residues. Germline CDR1 reads SGHRS; CDR2 reads YFSETQ. CDR3 DNA sequence: TGCGCCAGCAGCTTCGGGGAATTAGGAGAGACCCAGTACTTC. Its protein is CASSFGELGETQYF.